This entry lists 21 T cell receptor beta chains sequenced from one sample in a study of regulatory T cells in long-lasting Graves disease. Time point specified: persistent/refractory GD, antithyroid drugs over 5 years with positive TRAb. PBMC RNA was the source of the TCR library. Researchers made TCR beta libraries by using iRepertoire HTBI primers and running Arm-PCR on CDR3 regions. TCRdb re-called the multiplex PCR reads through MiXCR, storing one row per CDR3 protein. Of roughly 450,000 distinct CDR3 sequences in the sample, roughly 23% were seen once. The sample consisted of peripheral blood mononuclear cells (PBMCs), taken when the disease was refractory, from a patient treated with antithyroid drugs. These receptors all come from a female donor with Graves disease.

The chain employs TRBV30 and TRBJ1-1; a weak D match, TRBD1 (6 bases). Germline loops: CDR1 GTSNPN, CDR2 SVGIG (reference sequence). The CDR3 is 13 residues long. The germline V and J ends were trimmed by 5 bases and 5 bases, with 15 bases remaining between them. Here the CDR3 reads CAWEATGRTEAFF. The CDR3 nucleotides are TGTGCCTGGGAGGCTACAGGGAGGACTGAAGCTTTCTTT.

This clonotype appeared many times. The J gene is TRBJ1-5, the V gene TRBV12-3 or TRBV12-4; TRBD1 might be the D (6 bases). Trimming took off 6 bases at V and 0 bases at J, with 15 bases between the two ends. This CDR3 spans 16 amino acids. The CDR3 spells CASRGGAGGSNQPQHF. The DNA for the CDR3 is TGTGCCAGCAGGGGGGGGGCGGGCGGTAGCAATCAGCCCCAGCATTTT.

This clonotype was found a few times. The chain joins TRBV20-1 to TRBJ2-5, with 7 bases aligning to TRBD2. The CDR3 is 15 residues long. Losses at the gene ends were 0 bases for V and 5 bases for J; bases not matched to a gene: 9. In germline, CDR1 is DFQATT, CDR2 SNEGSKA (reference sequence). The CDR3 sequence: CSARDFAGVGETQYF. CDR3 bases: TGCAGTGCTAGAGATTTCGCGGGGGTCGGGGAGACCCAGTACTTC.

To note about this clonotype: A much larger clone is a single base away; this may be a read error. V is TRBV28 and J is TRBJ2-6; 7 bases line up with TRBD1. The germline V gene encodes CDR1 MDHEN and CDR2 SYDVKM. Germline trimming cut 5 bases from V and 4 bases from J; bases unmatched to any gene: 8. The CDR3 runs to 16 residues. The CDR3 region is CASSTDRRLGANVLTF. The CDR3 DNA follows: TGTGCCAGCAGTACGGACAGGAGACTCGGGGCCAACGTCCTGACTTTC.

This clonotype was counted only a few times. This sequence joins TRBV20-1 and TRBJ2-7; 7 bases line up with TRBD2. CDR1 and CDR2 from the germline V gene are DFQATT and SNEGSKA (reference sequence). The V segment lost 6 bases and the J segment 1 base; nucleotides outside the gene matches: 9. CDR3 size: 14 residues. CDR3 protein: CSATETRESYEQYF. CDR3 DNA sequence: TGCAGTGCCACAGAGACGCGGGAGTCCTACGAGCAGTACTTC.

This clonotype has just a few counts. This chain links TRBV29-1 with TRBJ2-1; D not certain. The CDR3 consists of 13 residues. V shed 0 bases and J shed 5 bases, with 8 bases lying between them. Germline V gene lookup returns CDR1 SQVTM and CDR2 ANQGSEA. CDR3 in DNA: TGCAGCGTTGAAGAGGGTGGTAACAATGAGCAGTTCTTC. It codes for CSVEEGGNNEQFF.

The V and J genes are TRBV9 and TRBJ1-2, with D maybe TRBD1 (5 bases). Trimming took off 0 bases at V and 8 bases at J, with 11 bases between the two ends. CDR3 length equals 13 residues. Germline loops: CDR1 SGDLS, CDR2 YYNGEE. CDR3: CASSVASGSGYTF. For the CDR3, the DNA is TGTGCCAGCAGCGTAGCTTCAGGGAGCGGCTACACCTTC.

In its sample, this clonotype was seen a few times. This chain uses TRBV6-1 with TRBJ1-1; D perhaps matches TRBD1 (6 bases). The CDR3 spans 14 residues. CDR1 is MNHNS and CDR2 is SASEGT in the germline V gene. Trimming took 2 bases from V and 4 from J, leaving 11 bases between them. The CDR3 reads CASSENPRGTEAFF. Here the CDR3 DNA reads TGTGCCAGCAGTGAAAACCCCAGGGGCACTGAAGCTTTCTTT.

The table lists this clonotype with many counts. V and J are TRBV7-8 and TRBJ1-5; 8 bases line up with TRBD1. Germline trimming cut 5 bases from V and 2 bases from J; bases unmatched to any gene: 11. This CDR3 has 17 amino acids. Germline assignment: CDR1 SGHVS and CDR2 FQNEAQ. Here the CDR3 DNA reads TGTGCCAGCAGCGGACGGACAGGGAAGTTCGGCAATCAGCCCCAGCATTTT. This encodes CASSGRTGKFGNQPQHF.

This clonotype was observed many times. The CDR3 DNA reads TGTGCCAGCAGCTTAGGGCCTACCCCCTACGAGCAGTACTTC. It yields the protein CASSLGPTPYEQYF. The chain uses TRBV7-2 and TRBJ2-7; D is uncertain. Trimming took off 1 base at V and 2 bases at J, with 9 bases between the two ends. The CDR3 has 14 amino acids. CDR1 and CDR2 from the germline V gene are SGHTA and FQGNSA.

V is TRBV7-9 and J is TRBJ2-7; D is unresolved. Trimming pared 5 bases from V and 2 bases from J, leaving 7 bases between. Germline CDR1 is SEHNR and CDR2 is FQNEAQ (reference sequence). The CDR3 spans 12 residues. The CDR3 bases are TGTGCCAGCAGCCCCTCGACCTACGAGCAGTACTTC. It encodes CASSPSTYEQYF.

This clonotype was found many times. CDR3 DNA sequence: TGTGCCAGCAGTTACCCCCGGAGGGTCTCAATCTACGAGCAGTACTTC. It codes for CASSYPRRVSIYEQYF. This chain uses TRBV6-5 with TRBJ2-7, with D maybe TRBD2 (6 bases). The length of the CDR3 is 16 residues. Between the trimmed V and J ends, which lost 2 bases and 3 bases, there was a span of 17 bases. CDR1 and CDR2 (germline): MNHEY, SVGAGI.

In this sample, this clonotype turned up many times. This sequence joins TRBV6-1 and TRBJ1-1; 9 nucleotides agree with TRBD1. CDR3 length equals 17 residues. Germline V gene lookup returns CDR1 MNHNS and CDR2 SASEGT. The V segment lost 6 bases and the J segment 4 bases; nucleotides outside the gene matches: 15. CDR3 loop: CASRSASTGGKSTEAFF. The DNA for the CDR3 is TGTGCCAGCAGATCCGCCTCGACAGGGGGTAAGAGCACTGAAGCTTTCTTT.

V usage is TRBV20-1 and J usage is TRBJ2-7; maybe TRBD2 (6 bases). The V gene's germline CDR1 is DFQATT and CDR2 SNEGSKA (reference sequence). V lost 3 bases to trimming and J lost 3 bases, with 9 bases between them. This CDR3 has 12 residues. The CDR3 region has the DNA TGCAGTGCTAGGGGGGGACTCTACGAGCAGTACTTC. It encodes CSARGGLYEQYF.

The chain links TRBV6-1 to TRBJ2-2; D call uncertain. V shed 6 bases and J shed 0 bases, with 11 bases lying between them. This CDR3 spans 15 amino acids. Germline CDR1 and CDR2: MNHNS and SASEGT. This CDR3 reads CASRAQYANTGELFF. In DNA, the CDR3 is TGTGCCAGCAGGGCCCAGTACGCGAACACCGGGGAGCTGTTTTTT.

This chain connects TRBV3-1 to TRBJ1-2, with D unresolved. Germline V gene data show CDR1 as LGHDT and CDR2 as YNNKEL (reference sequence). Between the trimmed V and J ends, which lost 0 bases and 2 bases, there was a span of 7 bases. The CDR3 spans 14 residues. The CDR3 sequence is CASSQDLGNYGYTF. The CDR3 DNA sequence: TGTGCCAGCAGCCAAGATTTGGGAAACTATGGCTACACCTTC.

The genes are TRBV6-1 and TRBJ2-7, with 9 bases that match TRBD1. Trimming took 6 bases from V and 4 from J; bases not matched to a gene: 13. The CDR3 runs to 16 residues. The germline CDR1 and CDR2 sequences are MNHNS and SASEGT. CDR3 bases: TGTGCCAGCAGGGTCTACAGGGGGCTTCTTTTTTACGAGCAGTACTTC. This sequence encodes CASRVYRGLLFYEQYF.

The sample holds a few counts of this clonotype. This chain uses TRBV12-3 or TRBV12-4 with TRBJ1-1; 8 bases align to TRBD1. With 5 bases clipped from V and 8 bases from J, the junction kept 4 bases outside the gene matches. The CDR3 consists of 12 residues. The CDR3: CASSTGTGEAFF. For the CDR3, the DNA is TGTGCCAGCAGTACCGGGACAGGCGAAGCTTTCTTT.

This clonotype was seen many times. The J gene is TRBJ2-2, the V gene TRBV11-2; D is unclear. This CDR3 is built from 14 residues. Germline loops: CDR1 SGHAT, CDR2 FQNNGV. The V and J ends lost 4 bases and 1 base respectively, with 7 bases between them. The CDR3 sequence: CASSSGRNTGELFF. In DNA form, the CDR3 reads TGTGCCAGCAGCTCCGGACGGAACACCGGGGAGCTGTTTTTT.

This clonotype appeared many times. This chain links TRBV28 with TRBJ2-7; tentatively, D is TRBD1 or TRBD2 (6 bases each). V lost 2 bases and J 1 base, leaving 12 bases between the germline ends. The CDR3 extends over 15 amino acids. From germline, CDR1 is MDHEN and CDR2 SYDVKM. CDR3 loop: CASSLKGGWSYEQYF. For the CDR3, the DNA is TGTGCCAGCAGTTTAAAAGGGGGGTGGTCCTACGAGCAGTACTTC.

There are many counts of this clonotype. The gene calls are TRBV6-1 and TRBJ2-1, with D tentatively TRBD2 (6 bases). This CDR3 has 15 residues. Germline CDR1 is MNHNS and CDR2 is SASEGT. The ends were cut back, 5 bases at V and 3 bases at J, with 14 bases in the middle. CDR3 loop: CASSTETSSYNEQFF. CDR3 in DNA: TGTGCCAGCAGTACGGAGACTAGTAGCTACAATGAGCAGTTCTTC.